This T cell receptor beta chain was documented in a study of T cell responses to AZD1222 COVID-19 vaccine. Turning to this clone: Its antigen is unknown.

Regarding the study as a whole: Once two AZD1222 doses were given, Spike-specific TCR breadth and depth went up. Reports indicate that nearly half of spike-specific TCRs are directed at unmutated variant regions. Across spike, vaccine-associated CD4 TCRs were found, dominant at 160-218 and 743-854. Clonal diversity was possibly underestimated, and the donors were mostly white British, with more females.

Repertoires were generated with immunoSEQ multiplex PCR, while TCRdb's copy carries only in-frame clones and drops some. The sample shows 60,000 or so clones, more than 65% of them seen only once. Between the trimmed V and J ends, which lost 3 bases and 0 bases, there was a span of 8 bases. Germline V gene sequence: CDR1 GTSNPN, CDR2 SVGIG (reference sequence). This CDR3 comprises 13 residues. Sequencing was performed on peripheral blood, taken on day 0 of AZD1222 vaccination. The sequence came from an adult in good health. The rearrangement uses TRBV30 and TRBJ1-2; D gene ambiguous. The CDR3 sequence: CAWRAGTNYGYTF. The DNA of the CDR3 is TGTGCCTGGAGGGCCGGAACTAACTATGGCTACACCTTC.